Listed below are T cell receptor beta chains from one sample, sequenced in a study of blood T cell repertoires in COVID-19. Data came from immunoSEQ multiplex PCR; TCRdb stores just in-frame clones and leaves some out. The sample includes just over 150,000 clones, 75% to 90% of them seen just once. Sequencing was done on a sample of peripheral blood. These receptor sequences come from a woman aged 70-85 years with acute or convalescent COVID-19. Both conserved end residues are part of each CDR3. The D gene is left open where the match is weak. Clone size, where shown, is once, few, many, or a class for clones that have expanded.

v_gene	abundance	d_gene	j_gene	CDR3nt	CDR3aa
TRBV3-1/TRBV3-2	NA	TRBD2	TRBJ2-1	TGTGCCAGCGGACTAGCGGGGCAACAATACAATGAGCAGTTCTTC	CASGLAGQQYNEQFF
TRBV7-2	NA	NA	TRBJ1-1	TGTGCCAGCAGCTTGAGGGCGGACACTGAAGCTTTCTTT	CASSLRADTEAFF
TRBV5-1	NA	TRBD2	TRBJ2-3	TGCGCCAGCAGCACCACCGGGACTAGTTACCCCCCAGATACGCAGTATTTT	CASSTTGTSYPPDTQYF
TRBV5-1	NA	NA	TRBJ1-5	TGCGCCAGCAGCCCGGACAGTAGGAGCAATCAGCCCCAGCATTTT	CASSPDSRSNQPQHF
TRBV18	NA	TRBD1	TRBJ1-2	TGTGCCAGCTCACGTGGACAGGGCTATGGCTACACCTTC	CASSRGQGYGYTF
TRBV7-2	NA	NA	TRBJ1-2	TGTGCCAGCAGCCCGCCAGACTCCTTTGGGTATGGCTACACCTTC	CASSPPDSFGYGYTF
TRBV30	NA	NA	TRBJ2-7	TGTGCCCGGGGGGGGACAGGGATCAACGAGCAGTACTTC	CARGGTGINEQYF
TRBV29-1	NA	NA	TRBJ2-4	TGCAGCGTCGAGGTTACAGGGATCGGCATTCAGTACTTC	CSVEVTGIGIQYF
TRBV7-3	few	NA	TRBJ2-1	TGTGCCAGCAGCCATGGGGCAGCCTACAATGAGCAGTTCTTC	CASSHGAAYNEQFF
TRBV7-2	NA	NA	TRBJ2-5	TGTGCCAGCAGCTTTGGCCAGGTCTTGGGAGAGACCCAGTACTTC	CASSFGQVLGETQYF
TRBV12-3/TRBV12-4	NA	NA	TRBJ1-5	TGTGCCAGCAGTCGGCGGGGGGAACAGCCCCAGCATTTT	CASSRRGEQPQHF
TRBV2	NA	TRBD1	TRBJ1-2	TGTGCCAGCAGTGGGTTAAGGACAGGTCCCGTCTATGGCTACACCTTC	CASSGLRTGPVYGYTF
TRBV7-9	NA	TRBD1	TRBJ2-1	TGTGCCAGCAGCCCGACAGGGGGCTCCTACAATGAGCAGTTCTTC	CASSPTGGSYNEQFF
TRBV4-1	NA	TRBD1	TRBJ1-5	TGCGCCAGCAGCCCTATACCAGGGGGCTTCACTTCCCAGCCCCAGCATTTT	CASSPIPGGFTSQPQHF
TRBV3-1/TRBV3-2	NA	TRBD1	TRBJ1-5	TGTGCCAGCAGCCAAGGAGGGGGCGGTCAGCCCCAGCATTTT	CASSQGGGGQPQHF
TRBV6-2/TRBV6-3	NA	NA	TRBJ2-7	TGTGCCAGCAGTTCCTCGACAGGAGGGGGGGGCGAGCAGTACTTC	CASSSSTGGGGEQYF
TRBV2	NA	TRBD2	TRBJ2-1	TGTGCCAGCAGTAACAGCGGGGGGTACAATGAGCAGTTCTTC	CASSNSGGYNEQFF
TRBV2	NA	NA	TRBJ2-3	TGTGCCAGCAGTGACGACAGGAGAGATACGCAGTATTTT	CASSDDRRDTQYF
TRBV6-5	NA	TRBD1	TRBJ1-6	TGTGCCAGCAGCCGAGAGTTACAGGGGCCCCTCCACTTT	CASSRELQGPLHF
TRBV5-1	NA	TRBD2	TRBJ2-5	TGCGCCAGCAGCTCGGCGGGGGGAACGTACCAAGAGACCCAGTACTTC	CASSSAGGTYQETQYF
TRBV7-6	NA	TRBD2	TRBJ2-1	TGTGCCAGCAGCTTAGTGGTGGGTCTAGCGGGGGAAAATGAGCAGTTCTTC	CASSLVVGLAGENEQFF
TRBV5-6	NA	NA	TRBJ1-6	TGTGCCAGCAGCAGGGGTAGAAGTAATTCACCCCTCCACTTT	CASSRGRSNSPLHF
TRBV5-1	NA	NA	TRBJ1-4	TGCGCCAGCAGCTTTCAGGCCCCTAATGAAAAACTGTTTTTT	CASSFQAPNEKLFF
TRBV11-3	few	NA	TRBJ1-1	TGTGCCAGCAGCTTAAGCGGCACAGCGACTGAAGCTTTCTTT	CASSLSGTATEAFF
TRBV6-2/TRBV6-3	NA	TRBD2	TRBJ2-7	TGTGCCAGCAGTTGGACTAGCGGGGACCTCTACGAGCAGTACTTC	CASSWTSGDLYEQYF
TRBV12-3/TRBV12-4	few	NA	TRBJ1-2	TGTGCCAGCAGCCCGATAGTAGGCTACACCTTC	CASSPIVGYTF
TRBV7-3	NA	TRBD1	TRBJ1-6	TGTGCCAGCAGCTCCACAGGGGGTTTGGAAAATTCACCCCTCCACTTT	CASSSTGGLENSPLHF
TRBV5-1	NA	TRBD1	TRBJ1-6	TGCGCCAGCAGCTTGGGGGCAGGGGGTAATAATTCACCCCTCCACTTT	CASSLGAGGNNSPLHF
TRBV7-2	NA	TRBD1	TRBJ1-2	TGTGCCAGCAGCTCGACCGGGACAGGCTATGGCTACACCTTC	CASSSTGTGYGYTF
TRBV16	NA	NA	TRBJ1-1	TGTGCCAGCAGCCCAATCCCTCACCACAGGGCTGAAGCTTTCTTT	CASSPIPHHRAEAFF
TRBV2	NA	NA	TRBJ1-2	TGTGCCAGCAGTGGGAGGGACTATGGCTACACCTTC	CASSGRDYGYTF
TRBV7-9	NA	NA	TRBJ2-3	TGTGCCAGCAGCTTGACAGACACTAGCACAGATACGCAGTATTTT	CASSLTDTSTDTQYF
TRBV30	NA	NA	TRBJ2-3	TGTGCCTGGAACCGAGGAAGCACAGATACGCAGTATTTT	CAWNRGSTDTQYF
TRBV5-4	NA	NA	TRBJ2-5	TGTGCCAGCAGCTTGGGTCCGGGACTCTCTAATCAAGAGACCCAGTACTTC	CASSLGPGLSNQETQYF
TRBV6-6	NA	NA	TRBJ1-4	TGTGCCAGCAGTCACGGTTGGAGGGATGAAAAACTGTTTTTT	CASSHGWRDEKLFF
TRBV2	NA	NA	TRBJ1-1	TGTGCCAGCCCAGGGAGGGAAGCTGAAGCTTTCTTT	CASPGREAEAFF
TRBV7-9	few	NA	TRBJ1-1	TGTGCCAGCAGCTTAGTGGCGGAGAACACTGAAGCTTTCTTT	CASSLVAENTEAFF
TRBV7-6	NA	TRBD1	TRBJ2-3	TGTGCCAGCAGCCTCGGGACAGGAGCGATCACAGATACGCAGTATTTT	CASSLGTGAITDTQYF
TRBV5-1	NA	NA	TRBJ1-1	TGCGCCAGCAGCTACGCAGGGGAGTACACTGAAGCTTTCTTT	CASSYAGEYTEAFF
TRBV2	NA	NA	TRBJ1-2	TGTGCCAGCAGGGGAGACGGTTTCCTCCGGGGCTACACCTTC	CASRGDGFLRGYTF
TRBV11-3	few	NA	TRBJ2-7	TGTGCCAGCAGCTTAGAGGGCCCGTCAGCCGAGCAGTACTTC	CASSLEGPSAEQYF
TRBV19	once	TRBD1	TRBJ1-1	TGTGCCAGTAGTCCCCCGACAGGGGGCAAAACTGAAGCTTTCTTT	CASSPPTGGKTEAFF
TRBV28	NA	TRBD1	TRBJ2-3	TGTGCCAGCAGTTTACGGGACAGGGGTTACACAGATACGCAGTATTTT	CASSLRDRGYTDTQYF
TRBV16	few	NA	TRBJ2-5	TGTGCCAGCAGCCGTGACTCGCAAGAGACCCAGTACTTC	CASSRDSQETQYF